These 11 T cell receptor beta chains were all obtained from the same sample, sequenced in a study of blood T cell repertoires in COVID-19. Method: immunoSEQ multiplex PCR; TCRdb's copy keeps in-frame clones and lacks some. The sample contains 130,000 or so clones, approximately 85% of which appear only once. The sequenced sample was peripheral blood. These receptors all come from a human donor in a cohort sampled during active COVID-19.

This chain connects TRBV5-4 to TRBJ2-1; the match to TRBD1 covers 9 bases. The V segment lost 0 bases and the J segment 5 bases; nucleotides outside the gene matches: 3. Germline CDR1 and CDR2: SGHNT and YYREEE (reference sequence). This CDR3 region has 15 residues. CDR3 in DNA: TGTGCCAGCAGCTTGGGGGACAGGGCTAACAATGAGCAGTTCTTC. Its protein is CASSLGDRANNEQFF.

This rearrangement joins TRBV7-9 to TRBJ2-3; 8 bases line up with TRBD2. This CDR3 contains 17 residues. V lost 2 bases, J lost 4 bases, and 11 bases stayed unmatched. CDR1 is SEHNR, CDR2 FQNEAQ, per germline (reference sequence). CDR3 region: CASSLTPHGLAADTQYF. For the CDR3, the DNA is TGTGCCAGCAGCTTAACCCCTCACGGACTAGCAGCAGATACGCAGTATTTT.

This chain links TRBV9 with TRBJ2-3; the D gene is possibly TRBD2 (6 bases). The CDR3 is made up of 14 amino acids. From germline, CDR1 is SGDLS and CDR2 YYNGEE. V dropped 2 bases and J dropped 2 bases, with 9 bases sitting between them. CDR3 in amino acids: CASSVSGTTDTQYF. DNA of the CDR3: TGTGCCAGCAGCGTTAGCGGAACCACAGATACGCAGTATTTT. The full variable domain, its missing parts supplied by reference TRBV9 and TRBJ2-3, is DSGVTQTPKHLITATGQRVTLRCSPRSGDLSVYWYQQSLDQGLQFLIQYYNGEERAKGNILERFSAQQFPDLHSELNLSSLELGDSALYFCASSVSGTTDTQYFGPGTRLTVL.

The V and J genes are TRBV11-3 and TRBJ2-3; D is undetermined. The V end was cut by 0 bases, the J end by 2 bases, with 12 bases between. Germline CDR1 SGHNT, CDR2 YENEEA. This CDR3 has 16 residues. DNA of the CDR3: TGTGCCAGCAGCTTAGATGGTAGAGGCTCCACAGATACGCAGTATTTT. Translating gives CASSLDGRGSTDTQYF.

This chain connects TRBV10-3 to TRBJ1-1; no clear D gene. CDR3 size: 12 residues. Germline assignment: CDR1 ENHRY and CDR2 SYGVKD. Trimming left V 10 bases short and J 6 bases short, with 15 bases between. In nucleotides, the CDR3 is TGTGCCACCGGGTCTTCCGGGGCTGAAGCTTTCTTT. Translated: CATGSSGAEAFF.

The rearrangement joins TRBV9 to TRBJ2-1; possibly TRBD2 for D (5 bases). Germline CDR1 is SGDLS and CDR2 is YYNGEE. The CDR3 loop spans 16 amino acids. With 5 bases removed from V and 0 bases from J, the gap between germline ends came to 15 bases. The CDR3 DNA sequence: TGTGCCAGCAGTAACCCCCAAGGGAGCTCCTACAATGAGCAGTTCTTC. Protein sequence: CASSNPQGSSYNEQFF. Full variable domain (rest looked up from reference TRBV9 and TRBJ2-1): DSGVTQTPKHLITATGQRVTLRCSPRSGDLSVYWYQQSLDQGLQFLIQYYNGEERAKGNILERFSAQQFPDLHSELNLSSLELGDSALYFCASSNPQGSSYNEQFFGPGTRLTVL.

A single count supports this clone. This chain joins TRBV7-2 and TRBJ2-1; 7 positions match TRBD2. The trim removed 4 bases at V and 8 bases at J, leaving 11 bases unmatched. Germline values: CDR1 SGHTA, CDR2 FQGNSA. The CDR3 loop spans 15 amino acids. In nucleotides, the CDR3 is TGTGCCAGCAGCTCGCAGAGCGGGAACTTCGATGAGCAGTTCTTC. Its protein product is CASSSQSGNFDEQFF. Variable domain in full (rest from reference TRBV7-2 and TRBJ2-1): GAGVSQSPSNKVTEKGKDVELRCDPISGHTALYWYRQSLGQGLEFLIYFQGNSAPDKSGLPSDRFSAERTGGSVSTLTIQRTQQEDSAVYLCASSSQSGNFDEQFFGPGTRLTVL.

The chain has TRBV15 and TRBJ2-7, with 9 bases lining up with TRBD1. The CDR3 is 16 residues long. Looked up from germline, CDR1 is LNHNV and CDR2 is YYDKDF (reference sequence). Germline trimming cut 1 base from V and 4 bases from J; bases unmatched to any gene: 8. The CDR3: CATSRGGTGTGYEQYF. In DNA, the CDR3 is TGTGCCACCAGCAGAGGCGGGACAGGGACAGGTTACGAGCAGTACTTC.

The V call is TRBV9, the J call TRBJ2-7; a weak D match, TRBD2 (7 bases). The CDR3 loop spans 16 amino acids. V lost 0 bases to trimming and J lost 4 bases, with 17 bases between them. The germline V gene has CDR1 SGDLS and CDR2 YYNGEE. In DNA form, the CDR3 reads TGTGCCAGCAGCGTAGAGGGGGGAGGGGCCCCTTACGAGCAGTACTTC. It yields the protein CASSVEGGGAPYEQYF.

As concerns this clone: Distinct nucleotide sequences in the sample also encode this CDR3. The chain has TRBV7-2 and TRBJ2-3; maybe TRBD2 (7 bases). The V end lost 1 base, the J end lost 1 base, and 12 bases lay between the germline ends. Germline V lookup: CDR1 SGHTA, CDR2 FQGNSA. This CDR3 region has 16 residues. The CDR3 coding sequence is TGTGCCAGCAGCTTAGACCGGGGGGCGCGCACAGATACGCAGTATTTT. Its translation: CASSLDRGARTDTQYF.

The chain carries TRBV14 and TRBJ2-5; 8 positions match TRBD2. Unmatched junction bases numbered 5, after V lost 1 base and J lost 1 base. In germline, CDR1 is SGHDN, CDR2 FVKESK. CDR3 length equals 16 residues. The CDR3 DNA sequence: TGTGCCAGCAGCCAAGGACTAGCGCGTACCCAAGAGACCCAGTACTTC. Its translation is CASSQGLARTQETQYF.